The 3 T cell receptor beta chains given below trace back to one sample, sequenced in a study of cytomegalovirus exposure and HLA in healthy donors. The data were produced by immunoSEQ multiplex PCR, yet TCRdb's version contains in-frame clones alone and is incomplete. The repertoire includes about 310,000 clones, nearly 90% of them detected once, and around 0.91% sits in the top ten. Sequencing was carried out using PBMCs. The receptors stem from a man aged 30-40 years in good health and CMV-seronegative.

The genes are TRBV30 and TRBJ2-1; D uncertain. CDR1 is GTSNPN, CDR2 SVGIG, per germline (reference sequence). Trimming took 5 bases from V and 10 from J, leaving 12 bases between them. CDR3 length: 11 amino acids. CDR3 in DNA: TGTGCCTGGGGGCCCCTTGCGGAGCAGTTCTTC. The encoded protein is CAWGPLAEQFF.

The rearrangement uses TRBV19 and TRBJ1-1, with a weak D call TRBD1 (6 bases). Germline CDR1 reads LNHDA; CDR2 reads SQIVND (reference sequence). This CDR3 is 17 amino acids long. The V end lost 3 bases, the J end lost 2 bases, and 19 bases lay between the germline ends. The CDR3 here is CASSILGFKTGNTEAFF. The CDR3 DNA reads TGTGCCAGTAGTATCCTCGGGTTCAAGACAGGAAACACTGAAGCTTTCTTT.

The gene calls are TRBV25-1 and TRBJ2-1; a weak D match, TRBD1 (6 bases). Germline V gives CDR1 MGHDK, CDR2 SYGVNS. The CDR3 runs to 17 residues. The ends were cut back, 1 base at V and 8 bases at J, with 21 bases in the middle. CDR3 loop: CASSEWQGTTRGYEQFF. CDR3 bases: TGTGCCAGCAGTGAATGGCAGGGGACAACGCGCGGGTATGAGCAGTTCTTC. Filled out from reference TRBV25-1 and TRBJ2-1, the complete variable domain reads EADIYQTPRYLVIGTGKKITLECSQTMGHDKMYWYQQDPGMELHLIHYSYGVNSTEKGDLSSESTVSRIRTEHFPLTLESARPSHTSQYLCASSEWQGTTRGYEQFFGPGTRLTVL.